One sample yielded the 22 T cell receptor beta chains listed below, sequenced in a study of blood T cell repertoires in COVID-19. This table comes from immunoSEQ multiplex PCR, and its TCRdb copy is limited to in-frame clones, with some not included. This sample has 70,000 to 95,000 clones, with about 82% found just once. The sample was peripheral blood. The receptor source for this set is a human donor in a cohort sampled during active COVID-19.

V gene TRBV9 combines with J gene TRBJ1-1; possibly TRBD1 for D (6 bases). The CDR3 totals 13 residues. Trimming cost V 2 bases and J 3 bases, with 8 bases left between them. Germline CDR1 SGDLS, CDR2 YYNGEE. The DNA of the CDR3 is TGTGCCAGCAGCGTCGGACAGTACACTGAAGCTTTCTTT. Residues: CASSVGQYTEAFF. The full variable domain, rest sourced from reference TRBV9 and TRBJ1-1, is DSGVTQTPKHLITATGQRVTLRCSPRSGDLSVYWYQQSLDQGLQFLIQYYNGEERAKGNILERFSAQQFPDLHSELNLSSLELGDSALYFCASSVGQYTEAFFGQGTRLTVV.

This chain uses TRBV6-2 or TRBV6-3 with TRBJ2-7; 14 bases map to TRBD2. Germline V lookup: CDR1 MNHEY, CDR2 SVGEGT. V lost 4 bases to trimming and J lost 4 bases; unmatched junction nucleotides: 6. The CDR3 sequence is 16 residues long. CDR3: CASSWGLAGAGYEQYF. CDR3 nucleotide sequence: TGTGCCAGCAGTTGGGGACTAGCGGGAGCTGGGTACGAGCAGTACTTC.

The rearrangement joins TRBV12-3 or TRBV12-4 to TRBJ1-2; D gene ambiguous. Trimming took 10 bases from V and 8 from J, leaving 17 bases between them. The CDR3 contains 12 residues. The CDR3 is CATRGVADGYTF. Written as DNA, the CDR3 is TGTGCCACCCGCGGGGTGGCGGACGGCTACACCTTC.

The chain is built from TRBV7-9 and TRBJ2-7, with 7 bases aligning to TRBD1. This CDR3 has 14 amino acids. Germline loops: CDR1 SEHNR, CDR2 FQNEAQ (reference sequence). V lost 1 base to trimming and J lost 0 bases; unmatched junction nucleotides: 0. The DNA of the CDR3 is TGTGCCAGCAGCTTAGGGACAGGCTCCTACGAGCAGTACTTC. Encoded protein: CASSLGTGSYEQYF.

The chain uses TRBV10-3 and TRBJ1-5, with D possibly TRBD1 on 5 matching bases. Trimming stripped 0 bases from V and 1 base from J, with 7 bases between. Germline loops: CDR1 ENHRY, CDR2 SYGVKD. This CDR3 has 15 residues. CDR3 region: CAISESGGSNQPQHF. The CDR3, as DNA: TGTGCCATCAGTGAGTCGGGGGGGAGCAATCAGCCCCAGCATTTT.

J is TRBJ2-7 and V is TRBV7-8; 11 bases are a match to TRBD2. This CDR3 spans 14 amino acids. V lost 4 bases to trimming and J lost 5 bases; unmatched junction nucleotides: 4. Germline V gene sequence: CDR1 SGHVS, CDR2 FQNEAQ. The CDR3 DNA reads as TGTGCCAGCAGCTGGGTAGCGGGAGGGCACGAGCAGTACTTC. Residues: CASSWVAGGHEQYF.

The V gene is TRBV18, the J gene TRBJ2-4, with D maybe TRBD2 (5 bases). CDR3 size: 15 residues. Deletions cut 3 bases from V and 0 bases from J, with 9 bases between. CDR1 is KGHSH and CDR2 is LQKENI in the germline V gene. The chain's CDR3 is CASSPKGLAKNIQYF. The DNA of the CDR3 is TGTGCCAGCTCACCGAAAGGACTAGCCAAAAACATTCAGTACTTC.

The table lists this clone with a count of one. This rearrangement joins TRBV7-8 to TRBJ2-4; 8 bases are shared with TRBD2. Germline CDR1 reads SGHVS; CDR2 reads FQNEAQ. V lost 5 bases, J lost 5 bases, and 8 bases stayed unmatched. The CDR3 length is 15 residues. This CDR3 is CASSPRGGFENIQYF. DNA for the CDR3: TGTGCCAGCAGCCCCCGGGGGGGGTTCGAAAACATTCAGTACTTC.

The chain recombines TRBV28 with TRBJ2-5; the D gene is possibly TRBD2 (6 bases). From germline, CDR1 is MDHEN and CDR2 SYDVKM. V gave up 6 bases and J gave up 2 bases, with 16 bases separating them. The CDR3 totals 15 residues. CDR3 residues: CASRQAGSRQETQYF. The DNA of the CDR3 is TGTGCCAGCAGACAAGCGGGTTCCCGACAAGAGACCCAGTACTTC.

This clone was seen more than once but under ten times. The chain joins TRBV27 to TRBJ2-1; maybe TRBD2 (5 bases). This CDR3 is 15 amino acids long. Trimming cost V 5 bases and J 0 bases, with 11 bases left between them. The germline gives CDR1 MNHEY, CDR2 SMNVEV (reference sequence). CDR3 coding DNA: TGTGCCAGCAGTCATGAGGGAAGCTCCTACAATGAGCAGTTCTTC. Its protein product is CASSHEGSSYNEQFF.

The chain uses TRBV28 and TRBJ2-7; the D gene is possibly TRBD2 (5 bases). V lost 3 bases to trimming and J lost 2 bases, with 11 bases between them. The CDR3 has 14 residues. Germline CDR1 and CDR2: MDHEN and SYDVKM. The CDR3 DNA sequence: TGTGCCAGCAGTTTGGGAGCCTTTACCTACGAGCAGTACTTC. Translated, it gives CASSLGAFTYEQYF.

The chain carries TRBV9 and TRBJ2-2; 8 nucleotides agree with TRBD2. With V trimmed by 4 bases and J by 3 bases, 5 bases remained unmatched. Germline values: CDR1 SGDLS, CDR2 YYNGEE. CDR3 length: 15 residues. The CDR3 loop is CASSPRGGDTGELFF. The DNA for the CDR3 is TGTGCCAGCAGCCCACGGGGGGGCGACACCGGGGAGCTGTTTTTT. The variable domain in full, completed from reference TRBV9 and TRBJ2-2, reads DSGVTQTPKHLITATGQRVTLRCSPRSGDLSVYWYQQSLDQGLQFLIQYYNGEERAKGNILERFSAQQFPDLHSELNLSSLELGDSALYFCASSPRGGDTGELFFGEGSRLTVL.

This clone was detected only once. The gene calls are TRBV5-1 and TRBJ2-2; D is ambiguous. Trimming removed 5 bases at V and 4 bases at J, with 15 bases between. This CDR3 is built from 15 residues. Germline V gene sequence: CDR1 SGHRS, CDR2 YFSETQ. CDR3 amino acids: CASRLAVRGTGELFF. The CDR3 region has the DNA TGCGCCAGCAGACTGGCGGTAAGAGGCACCGGGGAGCTGTTTTTT.

The V and J genes are TRBV3-1 (or the pseudogene TRBV3-2) and TRBJ2-1, with TRBD2 matching over 8 bases. V lost 4 bases, J lost 9 bases, and 14 bases stayed unmatched. The CDR3 loop spans 16 amino acids. Germline values: CDR1 LGHDT, CDR2 YNNKEL (reference sequence). The CDR3 DNA is TGTGCCAGCAGCCTGGCCAGCGGGAGAAGGTCTAGTGAGCAGTTCTTC. It encodes CASSLASGRRSSEQFF.

The rearrangement joins TRBV15 to TRBJ2-1; 13 nucleotides align to TRBD2. CDR1 LNHNV and CDR2 YYDKDF come from the germline V gene (reference sequence). V trimming: 4 bases; J trimming: 4 bases; junction bases outside the gene matches: 1. This CDR3 comprises 15 residues. CDR3 bases: TGTGCCACCAGCAAGGGACTAGCGGGGTACAATGAGCAGTTCTTC. Translating it yields CATSKGLAGYNEQFF.

V usage is TRBV2 and J usage is TRBJ2-5; 13 bases fit TRBD2. This CDR3 spans 16 amino acids. Germline loops: CDR1 SNHLY, CDR2 FYNNEI. Germline trimming cut 6 bases from V and 5 bases from J; bases unmatched to any gene: 9. CDR3 nucleotides: TGTGCCAGCAGACGGACTAGCGGGAGTCGGGGTGAGACCCAGTACTTC. This gives the protein CASRRTSGSRGETQYF.

This clone appeared once. This sequence joins TRBV28 and TRBJ2-2, with 8 bases fitting TRBD1. CDR1 is MDHEN and CDR2 is SYDVKM in the germline V gene. CDR3 length equals 17 residues. The trim removed 5 bases at V and 7 bases at J, leaving 15 bases unmatched. The CDR3 is CASSPPLGRGHGGELFF. The CDR3 region has the DNA TGTGCCAGCAGTCCTCCCCTCGGCAGGGGGCATGGCGGGGAGCTGTTTTTT.

The chain recombines TRBV4-3 with TRBJ2-7; no firm D call. There are 13 residues in the CDR3. V lost 2 bases to trimming and J lost 1 base, with 6 bases between them. Germline V gene lookup returns CDR1 LGHNA and CDR2 YSLEER. Here the CDR3 reads CASSQHISYEQYF. In DNA, the CDR3 is TGCGCCAGCAGCCAACACATATCCTACGAGCAGTACTTC.

The rearrangement uses TRBV6-5 and TRBJ2-5, with 8 bases identical to TRBD2. J was trimmed by 5 bases and V by 6 bases; bases with no gene match: 5. Germline V lookup: CDR1 MNHEY, CDR2 SVGAGI. The CDR3 consists of 13 residues. The CDR3 DNA is TGTGCCAGCAGGCAGGGCGGGGGGGAGACCCAGTACTTC. This translates into CASRQGGGETQYF.

The CDR3 sequence: CASSLDGGAETQYF. The CDR3 DNA sequence: TGTGCCAGCAGCTTAGACGGCGGTGCGGAGACCCAGTACTTC. V and J are TRBV7-2 and TRBJ2-5, with D unclear. The CDR3 sequence is 14 residues long. V shed 1 base and J shed 5 bases, with 11 bases lying between them. The germline V gene encodes CDR1 SGHTA and CDR2 FQGNSA. The variable domain in full, completed from reference TRBV7-2 and TRBJ2-5, reads GAGVSQSPSNKVTEKGKDVELRCDPISGHTALYWYRQSLGQGLEFLIYFQGNSAPDKSGLPSDRFSAERTGGSVSTLTIQRTQQEDSAVYLCASSLDGGAETQYFGPGTRLLVL.

This sequence joins TRBV11-2 and TRBJ2-1, with 7 nucleotides matching TRBD2. This CDR3 contains 15 residues. Unmatched junction bases numbered 9, after V lost 0 bases and J lost 10 bases. The germline CDR1 and CDR2 sequences are SGHAT and FQNNGV. CDR3 in amino acids: CASSLDRSGAIEQFF. The CDR3 DNA follows: TGTGCCAGCAGCTTAGATAGAAGCGGGGCTATCGAGCAGTTCTTC.

This chain joins TRBV7-8 and TRBJ2-5; weak D call: TRBD1 (5 bases). V was trimmed by 2 bases and J by 5 bases, leaving 12 bases between them. From germline, CDR1 is SGHVS and CDR2 FQNEAQ. The CDR3 contains 14 residues. CDR3 in amino acids: CASSLTTVGETQYF. As DNA, the CDR3 is TGTGCCAGCAGCTTAACGACAGTCGGCGAGACCCAGTACTTC.